Sequencing of this T cell receptor beta chain was carried out in a study of cytomegalovirus exposure and HLA in healthy donors. Germline assignment: CDR1 SGHNT and CDR2 YYREEE (reference sequence). CDR3 length equals 15 residues. V lost 4 bases, J lost 0 bases, and 7 bases stayed unmatched. Broader study findings: In vitro work confirmed that a few CMV-associated chains recognize CMV antigens.

The PCR was carried out with 60 Vbeta primers and 13 Jbeta primers. Sequenced by immunoSEQ multiplex PCR; TCRdb stores in-frame clones only, minus some. The repertoire includes roughly 200,000 clones, 70% to 85% of them detected once, and around 4.8% sits in the top ten. Remarks on this clone: The antigen is undetermined.

Material for sequencing was PBMCs. This rearrangement joins TRBV5-4 to TRBJ2-7, with 7 bases identical to TRBD1. The TCR sequence derives from a woman in her thirties in good health and CMV-seropositive. The CDR3 nucleotides are TGTGCCAGCAGCCCGACCGGGACAGACTCCTACGAGCAGTACTTC. Protein sequence: CASSPTGTDSYEQYF.